This passage covers 13 T cell receptor beta chains from one sample sequenced in a study of blood T cell repertoires in COVID-19. Measured with immunoSEQ multiplex PCR; TCRdb has only the in-frame clones, and not every one. Of about 76,000 clones listed, 80% to 90% are singletons. Source material: peripheral blood. All receptors derive from a man aged 45-65 years with active COVID-19.

The V call is TRBV2, the J call TRBJ1-1; 12 bases fit TRBD1. Germline-derived CDR1 and CDR2 are SNHLY and FYNNEI. The junction had 4 bases not matched to a gene; V was cut back by 7 bases and J by 1 base. The CDR3 contains 15 residues. CDR3 protein: CASTGQGATNTEAFF. The CDR3 nucleotides read TGTGCCAGCACGGGACAGGGGGCGACGAACACTGAAGCTTTCTTT.

This clone was picked up many times. The rearrangement joins TRBV7-3 to TRBJ2-2, with D maybe TRBD2 (6 bases). V gave up 5 bases and J gave up 3 bases, with 7 bases separating them. Germline V CDR1 and CDR2: SGHTA, FQGTGA. The CDR3 sequence is 13 residues long. The CDR3 bases are TGTGCCAGCAGCCGGGACTACACCGGGGAGCTGTTTTTT. Protein product: CASSRDYTGELFF.

The table lists this clone with a few counts. Different DNA sequences within this sample yield the same CDR3. The rearrangement joins TRBV2 to TRBJ2-1, with 14 bases aligning to TRBD2. This CDR3 spans 14 amino acids. The V gene's germline CDR1 is SNHLY and CDR2 FYNNEI. After removal of 8 bases from V and 6 bases from J, the junction contained 3 bases not matched to a gene. CDR3 nucleotides: TGTGCCAGCGGAGGACTAGCGGGAGGCAATGAGCAGTTCTTC. This codes for CASGGLAGGNEQFF.

V is TRBV18 and J is TRBJ1-4, with D unclear. Germline CDR1 and CDR2: KGHSH and LQKENI. The CDR3 length is 15 residues. The V gene lost 4 bases and the J gene lost 0 bases, with 9 bases spanning the gap. The CDR3 nucleotides read TGTGCCAGCTCACGCGACTACTCAACTAATGAAAAACTGTTTTTT. Amino acid sequence: CASSRDYSTNEKLFF.

V and J are TRBV20-1 and TRBJ1-4; D perhaps matches TRBD1 (5 bases). Trimming stripped 3 bases from V and 5 bases from J, with 10 bases between. The CDR3 loop spans 13 amino acids. Germline V gene data show CDR1 as DFQATT and CDR2 as SNEGSKA (reference sequence). This CDR3 reads CSASAAGNEKLFF. CDR3 DNA: TGCAGTGCTAGTGCGGCAGGGAATGAAAAACTGTTTTTT.

The chain has TRBV6-6 and TRBJ2-2; 7 bases are shared with TRBD1. Looked up from germline, CDR1 is MNHNY and CDR2 is SVGAGI (reference sequence). The ends lost 6 bases at V and 6 bases at J; junction bases unmatched: 4. CDR3 length equals 13 residues. The CDR3 coding sequence is TGTGCCAGCAGACCCGGGACAGCCGGGGAGCTGTTTTTT. Translation gives CASRPGTAGELFF.

J is TRBJ2-1 and V is TRBV7-3; D remains ambiguous. CDR3 length equals 15 residues. CDR1 SGHTA and CDR2 FQGTGA come from the germline V gene. Deletions cut 0 bases from V and 4 bases from J, with 10 bases between. CDR3 amino acids: CASSLTVSVYNEQFF. CDR3 coding DNA: TGTGCCAGCAGCTTAACAGTTAGTGTTTACAATGAGCAGTTCTTC.

The chain uses TRBV28 and TRBJ2-3, with 14 bases identical to TRBD2. The CDR3 length is 15 residues. V lost 8 bases and J lost 4; bases outside the gene matches: 5. Germline values: CDR1 MDHEN, CDR2 SYDVKM. The CDR3 loop is CASGLTSGRADTQYF. For the CDR3, the DNA is TGTGCCAGCGGACTGACTAGCGGGAGGGCAGATACGCAGTATTTT. Variable domain in full (rest from reference TRBV28 and TRBJ2-3): DVKVTQSSRYLVKRTGEKVFLECVQDMDHENMFWYRQDPGLGLRLIYFSYDVKMKEKGDIPEGYSVSREKKERFSLILESASTNQTSMYLCASGLTSGRADTQYFGPGTRLTVL.

The chain uses TRBV18 and TRBJ2-7, with D maybe TRBD1 (5 bases). This CDR3 has 13 amino acids. Germline values: CDR1 KGHSH, CDR2 LQKENI. Trimming pared 2 bases from V and 6 bases from J, leaving 11 bases between. For the CDR3, the DNA is TGTGCCAGCTCACCATATACGGACACCGAGCAGTACTTC. Its protein is CASSPYTDTEQYF.

This clone was detected a few times. CDR3 DNA sequence: TGTGCCAGCAGCCCGGACAGTTACGAGCAGTACTTC. It codes for CASSPDSYEQYF. The chain joins TRBV28 to TRBJ2-7, with a tentative D call TRBD1 (6 bases). The CDR3 loop spans 12 amino acids. Germline CDR1 and CDR2: MDHEN and SYDVKM. The germline V and J ends were trimmed by 6 bases and 4 bases, with 10 bases remaining between them.

This clone was found once. The chain links TRBV19 to TRBJ2-7; D gene uncertain. Germline V gene lookup returns CDR1 LNHDA and CDR2 SQIVND (reference sequence). V was shortened by 3 bases and J by 0 bases, with 9 bases between the two germline ends. The CDR3 has 14 amino acids. The CDR3 loop is CASSIFRNSYEQYF. The CDR3 region has the DNA TGTGCCAGTAGTATTTTCAGAAACTCCTACGAGCAGTACTTC.

This clone came up a few times. The chain links TRBV7-2 to TRBJ2-2; the match to TRBD1 covers 9 bases. The germline V gene has CDR1 SGHTA and CDR2 FQGNSA. The V and J ends lost 4 bases and 1 base, in that order; junction bases with no gene match: 13. The CDR3 totals 19 residues. CDR3 protein: CASSSNLGTGTMNTGELFF. CDR3 DNA: TGTGCCAGCAGCTCCAATTTAGGGACAGGGACAATGAACACCGGGGAGCTGTTTTTT. The whole variable domain, filled in from reference TRBV7-2 and TRBJ2-2, reads GAGVSQSPSNKVTEKGKDVELRCDPISGHTALYWYRQSLGQGLEFLIYFQGNSAPDKSGLPSDRFSAERTGGSVSTLTIQRTQQEDSAVYLCASSSNLGTGTMNTGELFFGEGSRLTVL.

This clone was seen only once. The rearrangement joins TRBV7-2 to TRBJ2-7, with TRBD1 as a possible D gene (5 bases). The ends were cut back, 5 bases at V and 0 bases at J, with 11 bases in the middle. The CDR3 loop spans 14 amino acids. Looked up from germline, CDR1 is SGHTA and CDR2 is FQGNSA. CDR3 loop: CASSTRQSSYEQYF. DNA of the CDR3: TGTGCCAGCAGCACCCGACAGAGCTCCTACGAGCAGTACTTC.